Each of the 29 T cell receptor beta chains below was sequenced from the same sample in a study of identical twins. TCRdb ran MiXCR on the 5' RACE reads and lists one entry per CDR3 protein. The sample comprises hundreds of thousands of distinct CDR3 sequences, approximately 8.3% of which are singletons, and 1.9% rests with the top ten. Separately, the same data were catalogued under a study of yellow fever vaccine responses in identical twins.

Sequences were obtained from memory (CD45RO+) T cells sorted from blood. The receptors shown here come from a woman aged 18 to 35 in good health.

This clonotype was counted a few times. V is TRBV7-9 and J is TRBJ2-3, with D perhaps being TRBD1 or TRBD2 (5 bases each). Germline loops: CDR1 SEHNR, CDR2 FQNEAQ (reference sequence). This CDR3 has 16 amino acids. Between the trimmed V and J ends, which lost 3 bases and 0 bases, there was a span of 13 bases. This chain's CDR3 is CASSFWLAGSTDTQYF. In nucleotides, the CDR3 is TGTGCCAGCAGCTTTTGGCTAGCAGGGAGCACAGATACGCAGTATTTT.

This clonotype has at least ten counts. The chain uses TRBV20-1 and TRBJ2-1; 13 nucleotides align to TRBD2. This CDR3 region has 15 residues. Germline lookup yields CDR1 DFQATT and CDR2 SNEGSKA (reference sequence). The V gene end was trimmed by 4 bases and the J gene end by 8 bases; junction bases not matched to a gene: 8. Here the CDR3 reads CSAIGLAGAGDEQFF. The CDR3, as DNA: TGCAGTGCTATCGGACTAGCGGGGGCGGGAGATGAGCAGTTCTTC.

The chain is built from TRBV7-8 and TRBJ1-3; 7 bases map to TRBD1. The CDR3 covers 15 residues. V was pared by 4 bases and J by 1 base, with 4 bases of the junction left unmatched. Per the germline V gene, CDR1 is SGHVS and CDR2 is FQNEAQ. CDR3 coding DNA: TGTGCCAGCAGCTCTTCAGGGGGATCTGGAAACACCATATATTTT. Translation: CASSSSGGSGNTIYF.

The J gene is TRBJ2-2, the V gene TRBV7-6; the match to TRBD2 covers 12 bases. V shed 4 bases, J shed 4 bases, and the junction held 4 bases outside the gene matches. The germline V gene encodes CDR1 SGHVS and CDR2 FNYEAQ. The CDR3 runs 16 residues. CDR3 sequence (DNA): TGTGCCAGCAGCTCGCTAGCGGGAGGGGGCACCGGGGAGCTGTTTTTT. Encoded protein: CASSSLAGGGTGELFF.

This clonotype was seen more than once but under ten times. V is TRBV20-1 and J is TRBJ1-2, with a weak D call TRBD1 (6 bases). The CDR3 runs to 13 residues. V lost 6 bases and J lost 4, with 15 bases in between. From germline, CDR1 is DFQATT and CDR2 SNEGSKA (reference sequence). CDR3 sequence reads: CSAGGAGVYGYTF. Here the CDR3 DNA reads TGCAGTGCGGGGGGGGCAGGGGTCTATGGCTACACCTTC.

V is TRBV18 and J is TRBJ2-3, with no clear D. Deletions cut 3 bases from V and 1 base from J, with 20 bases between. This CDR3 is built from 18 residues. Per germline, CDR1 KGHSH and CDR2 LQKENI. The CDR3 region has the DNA TGTGCCAGCTCACCCTTCAGTGGGGTGATTCGTGGCACAGATACGCAGTATTTT. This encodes CASSPFSGVIRGTDTQYF.

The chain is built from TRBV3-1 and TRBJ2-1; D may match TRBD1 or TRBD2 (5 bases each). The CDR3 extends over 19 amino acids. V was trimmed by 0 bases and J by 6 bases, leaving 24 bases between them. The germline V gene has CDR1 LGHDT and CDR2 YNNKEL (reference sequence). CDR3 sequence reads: CASSQDLQLSLKGSNEQFF. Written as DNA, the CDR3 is TGTGCCAGCAGCCAAGATCTCCAGCTTTCCCTGAAGGGGAGCAATGAGCAGTTCTTC.

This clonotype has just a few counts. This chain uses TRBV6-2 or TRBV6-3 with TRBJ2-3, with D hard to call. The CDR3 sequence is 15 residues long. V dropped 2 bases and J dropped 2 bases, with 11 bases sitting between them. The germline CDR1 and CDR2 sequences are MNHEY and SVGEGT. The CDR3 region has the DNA TGTGCCAGCAGTTACGGGGAAAAGGACACAGATACGCAGTATTTT. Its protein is CASSYGEKDTDTQYF.

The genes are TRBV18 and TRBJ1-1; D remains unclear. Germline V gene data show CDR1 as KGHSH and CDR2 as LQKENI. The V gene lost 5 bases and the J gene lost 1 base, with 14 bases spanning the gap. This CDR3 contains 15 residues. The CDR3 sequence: CASSTDGLPNTEAFF. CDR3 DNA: TGTGCCAGCTCAACAGACGGGTTACCGAACACTGAAGCTTTCTTT.

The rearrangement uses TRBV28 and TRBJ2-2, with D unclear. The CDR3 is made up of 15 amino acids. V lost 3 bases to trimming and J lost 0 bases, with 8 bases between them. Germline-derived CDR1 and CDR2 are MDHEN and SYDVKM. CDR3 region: CASSFDPANTGELFF. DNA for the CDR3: TGTGCCAGCAGTTTTGACCCGGCGAACACCGGGGAGCTGTTTTTT.

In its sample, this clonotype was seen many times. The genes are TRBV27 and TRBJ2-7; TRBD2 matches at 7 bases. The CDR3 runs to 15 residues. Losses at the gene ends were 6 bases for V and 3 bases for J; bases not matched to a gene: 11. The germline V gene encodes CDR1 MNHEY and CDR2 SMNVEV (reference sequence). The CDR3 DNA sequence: TGTGCCAGCAGGCAACTTCGGGGGGTCCTCTACGAGCAGTACTTC. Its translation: CASRQLRGVLYEQYF.

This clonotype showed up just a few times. CDR3: CASSSQTRSTDTQYF. CDR3 nucleotide sequence: TGTGCCAGCAGCTCCCAGACTAGGTCCACAGATACGCAGTATTTT. V gene TRBV7-2 combines with J gene TRBJ2-3; TRBD2 is a possible D gene (6 bases). The CDR3 sequence is 15 residues long. The V end lost 4 bases, the J end lost 2 bases, and 13 bases lay between the germline ends. CDR1 and CDR2 (germline): SGHTA, FQGNSA.

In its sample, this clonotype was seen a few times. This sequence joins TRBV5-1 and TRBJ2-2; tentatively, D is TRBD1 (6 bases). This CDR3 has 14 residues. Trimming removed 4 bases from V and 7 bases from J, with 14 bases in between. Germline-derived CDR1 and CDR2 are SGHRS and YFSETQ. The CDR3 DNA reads TGCGCCAGCAGCGAGGGACATCCGAGCGGGGAGCTGTTTTTT. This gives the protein CASSEGHPSGELFF.

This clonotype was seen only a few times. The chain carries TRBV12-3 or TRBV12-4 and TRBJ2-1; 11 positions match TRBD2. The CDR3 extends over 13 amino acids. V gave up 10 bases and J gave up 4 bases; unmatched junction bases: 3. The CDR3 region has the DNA TGTGCCACGGGACTAGCGGATTACAATGAGCAGTTCTTC. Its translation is CATGLADYNEQFF.

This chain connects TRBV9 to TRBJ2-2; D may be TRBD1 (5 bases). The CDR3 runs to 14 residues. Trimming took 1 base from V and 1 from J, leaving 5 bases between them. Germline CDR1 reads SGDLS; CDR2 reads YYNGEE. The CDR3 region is CASSVQGNTGELFF. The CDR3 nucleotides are TGTGCCAGCAGCGTACAGGGGAACACCGGGGAGCTGTTTTTT.

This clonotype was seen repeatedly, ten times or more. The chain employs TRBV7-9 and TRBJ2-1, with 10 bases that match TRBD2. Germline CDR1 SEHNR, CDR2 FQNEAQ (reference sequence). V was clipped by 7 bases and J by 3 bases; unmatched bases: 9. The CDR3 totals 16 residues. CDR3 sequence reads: CASTLGASGGYNEQFF. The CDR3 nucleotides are TGTGCCAGCACCTTGGGGGCTAGCGGGGGCTACAATGAGCAGTTCTTC.

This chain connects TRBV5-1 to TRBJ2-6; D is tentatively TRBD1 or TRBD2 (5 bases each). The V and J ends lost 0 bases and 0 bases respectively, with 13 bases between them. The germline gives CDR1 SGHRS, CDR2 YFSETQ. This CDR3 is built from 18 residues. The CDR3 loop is CASSLEWGTYSGANVLTF. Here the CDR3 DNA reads TGCGCCAGCAGCTTGGAGTGGGGGACGTACTCTGGGGCCAACGTCCTGACTTTC. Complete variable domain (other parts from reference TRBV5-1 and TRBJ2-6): KAGVTQTPRYLIKTRGQQVTLSCSPISGHRSVSWYQQTPGQGLQFLFEYFSETQRNKGNFPGRFSGRQFSNSRSEMNVSTLELGDSALYLCASSLEWGTYSGANVLTFGAGSRLTVL.

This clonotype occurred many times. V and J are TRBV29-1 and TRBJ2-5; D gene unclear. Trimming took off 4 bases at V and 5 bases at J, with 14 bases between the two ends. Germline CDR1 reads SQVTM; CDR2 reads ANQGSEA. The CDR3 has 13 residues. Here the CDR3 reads CSVAGVGSETQYF. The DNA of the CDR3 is TGCAGCGTTGCTGGAGTGGGGTCGGAGACCCAGTACTTC.

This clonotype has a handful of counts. CDR3 region: CASSVGGNSHTDTQYF. The CDR3 bases are TGTGCCAGCAGCGTAGGGGGAAACAGCCACACAGATACGCAGTATTTT. V usage is TRBV9 and J usage is TRBJ2-3; D is unresolved. V lost 0 bases and J lost 2, with 13 bases in between. Looked up from germline, CDR1 is SGDLS and CDR2 is YYNGEE. The CDR3 has 16 residues.

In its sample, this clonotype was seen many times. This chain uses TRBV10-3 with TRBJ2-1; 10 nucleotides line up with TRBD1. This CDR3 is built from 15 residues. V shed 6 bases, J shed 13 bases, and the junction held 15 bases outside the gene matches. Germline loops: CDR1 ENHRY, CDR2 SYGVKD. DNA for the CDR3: TGTGCCATCAGCTATTCCGGGACAGGGGCCACGGGACAGTTCTTC. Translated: CAISYSGTGATGQFF.

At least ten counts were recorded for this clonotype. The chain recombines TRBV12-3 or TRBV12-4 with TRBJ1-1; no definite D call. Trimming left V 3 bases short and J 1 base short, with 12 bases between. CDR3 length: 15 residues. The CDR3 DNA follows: TGTGCCAGCAGTTTCGCGGGCCTCAGGAACACTGAAGCTTTCTTT. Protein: CASSFAGLRNTEAFF.

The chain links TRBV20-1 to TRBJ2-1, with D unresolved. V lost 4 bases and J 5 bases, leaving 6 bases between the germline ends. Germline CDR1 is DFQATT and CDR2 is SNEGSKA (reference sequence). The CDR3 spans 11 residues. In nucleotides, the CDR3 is TGCAGTGCTATCCCTGACAATGAGCAGTTCTTC. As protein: CSAIPDNEQFF.

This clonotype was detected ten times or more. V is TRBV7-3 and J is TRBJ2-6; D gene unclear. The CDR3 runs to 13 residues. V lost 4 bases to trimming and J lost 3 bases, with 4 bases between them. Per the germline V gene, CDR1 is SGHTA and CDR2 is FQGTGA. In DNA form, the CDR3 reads TGTGCCAGCAGCTCCAGTGGGGCCAACGTCCTGACTTTC. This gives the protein CASSSSGANVLTF.

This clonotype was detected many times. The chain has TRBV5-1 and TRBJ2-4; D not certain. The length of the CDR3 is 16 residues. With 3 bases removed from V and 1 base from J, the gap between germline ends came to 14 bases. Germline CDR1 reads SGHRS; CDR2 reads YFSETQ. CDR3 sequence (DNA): TGCGCCAGCAGCTCGGAATCGGGCCCTGCCAAAAACATTCAGTACTTC. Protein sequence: CASSSESGPAKNIQYF.

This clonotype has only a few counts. CDR3 DNA: TGTGCCAGTAGTCACGAAGCCGGGACAGTGAACACCGGGGAGCTGTTTTTT. Translating gives CASSHEAGTVNTGELFF. V and J are TRBV19 and TRBJ2-2; 7 bases align to TRBD1. The CDR3 runs to 17 residues. V lost 5 bases, J lost 1 base, and 10 bases stayed unmatched. Germline values: CDR1 LNHDA, CDR2 SQIVND (reference sequence).

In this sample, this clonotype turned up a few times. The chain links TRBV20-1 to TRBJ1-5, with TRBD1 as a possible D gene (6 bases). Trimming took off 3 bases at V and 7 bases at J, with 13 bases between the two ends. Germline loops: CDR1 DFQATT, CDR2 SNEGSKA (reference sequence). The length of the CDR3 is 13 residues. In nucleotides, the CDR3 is TGCAGTGCTAGCTTGGGGGCGCGGCAGCCCCAGCATTTT. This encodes CSASLGARQPQHF.

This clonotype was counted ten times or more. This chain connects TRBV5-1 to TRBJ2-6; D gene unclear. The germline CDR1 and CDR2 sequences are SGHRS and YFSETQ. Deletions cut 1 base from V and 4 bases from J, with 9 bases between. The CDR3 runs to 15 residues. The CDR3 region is CASSLTGTGANVLTF. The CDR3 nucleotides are TGCGCCAGCAGCTTGACGGGTACAGGGGCCAACGTCCTGACTTTC.

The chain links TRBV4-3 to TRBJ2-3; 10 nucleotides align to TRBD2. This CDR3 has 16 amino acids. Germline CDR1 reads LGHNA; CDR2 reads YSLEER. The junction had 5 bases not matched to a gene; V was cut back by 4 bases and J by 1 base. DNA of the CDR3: TGCGCCAGCAGCCCAGCGGGAGGGCCAGGCACAGATACGCAGTATTTT. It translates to CASSPAGGPGTDTQYF.

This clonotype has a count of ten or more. In nucleotides, the CDR3 is TGCAGCGTTCTTGGAGGACTTAGCACAGATACGCAGTATTTT. It codes for CSVLGGLSTDTQYF. This rearrangement joins TRBV29-1 to TRBJ2-3, with TRBD2 as a possible D gene (5 bases). The CDR3 is 14 amino acids. The germline gives CDR1 SQVTM, CDR2 ANQGSEA. Deletions cut 5 bases from V and 0 bases from J, with 12 bases between.